This is a list of T cell receptor beta chains from one sample in a study of CXCR3-negative and CXCR3-positive naive CD8 T cells. TCRdb re-called the 5' RACE reads; one entry per CDR3 protein, DNA not given. The sample's table shows over 35,000 distinct CDR3 sequences. The sequencing input was naive CXCR3- CD8+ T cells from blood. Receptor source: a human donor in good health. Some clones in this sample may be carry-over from other donors' samples. Both conserved end residues are part of each CDR3. Each record gives: V gene, J gene, CDR3 protein.

V: TRBV7-2
J: TRBJ1-2
CDR3: CASSPRTRGLEGYTF

V: TRBV28
J: TRBJ2-1
CDR3: CASSFGERGGVEQFF

V: TRBV29-1
J: TRBJ2-5
CDR3: CSVEVEETQYF

V: TRBV11-3
J: TRBJ2-7
CDR3: CASSLGPTYEQYF

V: TRBV4-2
J: TRBJ2-7
CDR3: CASSQSRGTGEQYF

V: TRBV12-3/TRBV12-4
J: TRBJ2-3
CDR3: CASSFPGLVADTQYF

V: TRBV28
J: TRBJ2-7
CDR3: CASSPRTGKSTYGYEQYF

V: TRBV7-3
J: TRBJ2-3
CDR3: CASSLIPGQGAMYF

V: TRBV7-2
J: TRBJ2-7
CDR3: CASSLDLGTYEQYF

V: TRBV20-1
J: TRBJ2-2
CDR3: CSASGGGNGELFF